These T cell receptor beta chains were read from a single sample in a study of beta chain features in type 1 diabetes. Sequencing was performed with immunoSEQ multiplex PCR; in TCRdb, only in-frame clones are kept and a portion is missing. The sample consists of 250,000 to 350,000 clones, approximately 16% of them appearing once. The sequenced sample consisted of naive CD4+ T cells from blood. These TCRs come from a man aged 18 to 30 with type 1 diabetes. Both conserved end residues are part of each CDR3. The order of the fields is V gene, J gene, D gene, clone size, CDR3 DNA, CDR3 protein. D genes are given only for firm matches. Clone sizes are given selectively: once, few, many, or a class where the clone is expanded.

v_call: TRBV9
j_call: TRBJ2-5
d_call: .
clone_size: few
cdr3_nt: TGTGCCAGCAGCGTTCGCGGTAACGGGGTAGAGACCCAGTACTTC
cdr3_aa: CASSVRGNGVETQYF

v_call: TRBV5-5
j_call: TRBJ1-2
d_call: .
clone_size: .
cdr3_nt: TGTGCCAGCAGCTTGGACACTAACTATGGCTACACCTTC
cdr3_aa: CASSLDTNYGYTF

v_call: TRBV19
j_call: TRBJ2-3
d_call: TRBD2
clone_size: .
cdr3_nt: TGTGCCAGTAGCTTCCTAGCGGTGAGCACAGATACGCAGTATTTT
cdr3_aa: CASSFLAVSTDTQYF

v_call: TRBV27
j_call: TRBJ2-5
d_call: TRBD2
clone_size: few
cdr3_nt: TGTGCCAGCAGTCGGACTAGCGGGGGGGCGAGAGAGACCCAGTACTTC
cdr3_aa: CASSRTSGGARETQYF

v_call: TRBV28
j_call: TRBJ2-4
d_call: .
clone_size: few
cdr3_nt: TGTGCCAGCAGTTCACAGGGAGCCAAAAACATTCAGTACTTC
cdr3_aa: CASSSQGAKNIQYF

v_call: TRBV5-1
j_call: TRBJ1-1
d_call: .
clone_size: .
cdr3_nt: TGCGCCAGCAGCGTTCGACAGCACACTGAAGCTTTCTTT
cdr3_aa: CASSVRQHTEAFF

v_call: TRBV23-1
j_call: TRBJ2-1
d_call: TRBD1
clone_size: many
cdr3_nt: TGCGCCAGCAGTCAGCCTACAGGGGGAACCTACAATGAGCAGTTCTTC
cdr3_aa: CASSQPTGGTYNEQFF

v_call: TRBV30
j_call: TRBJ1-5
d_call: .
clone_size: .
cdr3_nt: TGTGCCTGGAGCATGACAAGATATAGCAATCAGCCCCAGCATTTT
cdr3_aa: CAWSMTRYSNQPQHF

v_call: TRBV11-2
j_call: TRBJ2-7
d_call: .
clone_size: few
cdr3_nt: TGTGCCAGCAGCTCCGCGAGAAGTACGGAGCAGTACTTC
cdr3_aa: CASSSARSTEQYF

v_call: TRBV7-2
j_call: TRBJ2-7
d_call: .
clone_size: few
cdr3_nt: TGTGCCAGCAGCTTAGGACAGTCCCACTACGAGCAGTACTTC
cdr3_aa: CASSLGQSHYEQYF

v_call: TRBV28
j_call: TRBJ1-1
d_call: .
clone_size: few
cdr3_nt: TGTGCCAGCAGTTCCCATGGTACAGGGTCCACTGAAGCTTTCTTT
cdr3_aa: CASSSHGTGSTEAFF

v_call: TRBV2
j_call: TRBJ2-3
d_call: .
clone_size: .
cdr3_nt: TGTGCCAGCAGGCTAGCAGCAGATACGCAGTATTTT
cdr3_aa: CASRLAADTQYF

v_call: TRBV6-5
j_call: TRBJ2-5
d_call: .
clone_size: few
cdr3_nt: TGTGCCAGCAGTCAGGGGCTAGAGACCCAGTACTTC
cdr3_aa: CASSQGLETQYF

v_call: TRBV28
j_call: TRBJ2-7
d_call: .
clone_size: few
cdr3_nt: TGTGCCAGCAGTTGGGGCAGGGGCGGCTACGAGCAGTACTTC
cdr3_aa: CASSWGRGGYEQYF

v_call: TRBV7-2
j_call: TRBJ2-7
d_call: TRBD2
clone_size: .
cdr3_nt: TGTGCCAGCAGCCCCGAACTAGCGGTTTACGAGCAGTACTTC
cdr3_aa: CASSPELAVYEQYF

v_call: TRBV4-2
j_call: TRBJ2-2
d_call: TRBD2
clone_size: few
cdr3_nt: TGTGCCAGCAGCCTAGCGGGAGACACCGGGGAGCTGTTTTTT
cdr3_aa: CASSLAGDTGELFF

v_call: TRBV25-1
j_call: TRBJ2-7
d_call: .
clone_size: few
cdr3_nt: TGTGCCAGCAGTGATATACAGGGCAGGGAGCAGTACTTC
cdr3_aa: CASSDIQGREQYF

v_call: TRBV5-4
j_call: TRBJ1-2
d_call: .
clone_size: .
cdr3_nt: TGTGCCAGCAGCTTGGCTGGGGAGGATGGCTACACCTTC
cdr3_aa: CASSLAGEDGYTF

v_call: TRBV29-1
j_call: TRBJ1-2
d_call: .
clone_size: .
cdr3_nt: TGCAGCGTTGGGGGGGGACGAGGCTATGGCTACACCTTC
cdr3_aa: CSVGGGRGYGYTF

v_call: TRBV30
j_call: TRBJ2-1
d_call: TRBD2
clone_size: .
cdr3_nt: TGTGGGTGTACTAGCGGGGGGGCCAGGTACAATGAGCAGTTCTTC
cdr3_aa: CGCTSGGARYNEQFF

v_call: TRBV7-9
j_call: TRBJ1-1
d_call: TRBD1
clone_size: .
cdr3_nt: TGTGCCAGCAGCTTAGGGGAATACAGGGGGCTAAAGCCCCTCCGGTTCTTT
cdr3_aa: CASSLGEYRGLKPLRFF

v_call: TRBV2
j_call: TRBJ1-2
d_call: TRBD1
clone_size: .
cdr3_nt: TGTGCCAGCAGGCCCGGGACAGGGGGCGTCCCCTATGGCTACACCTTC
cdr3_aa: CASRPGTGGVPYGYTF

v_call: TRBV27
j_call: TRBJ1-6
d_call: .
clone_size: .
cdr3_nt: TGTGCCAGCAGTTTAGTCCAGGGAAATTCACCCCTCCACTTT
cdr3_aa: CASSLVQGNSPLHF

v_call: TRBV6-1
j_call: TRBJ2-3
d_call: TRBD2
clone_size: .
cdr3_nt: TGTGCCAGCACTCGGGACGCGGGGGGGGATACGCAGTATTTT
cdr3_aa: CASTRDAGGDTQYF

v_call: TRBV7-2
j_call: TRBJ2-5
d_call: TRBD2
clone_size: few
cdr3_nt: TGTGCCAGCAGCTTTAGCGGGAGGCAAGAGACCCAGTACTTC
cdr3_aa: CASSFSGRQETQYF

v_call: TRBV30
j_call: TRBJ1-5
d_call: TRBD1
clone_size: .
cdr3_nt: TGTGCCTGGCAGTCGGGACAGCCTAATCAGCCCCAGCATTTT
cdr3_aa: CAWQSGQPNQPQHF

v_call: TRBV28
j_call: TRBJ2-7
d_call: TRBD2
clone_size: few
cdr3_nt: TGTGCCAGCAGTTACCTCCGGGACTATTCCTACGAGCAGTACTTC
cdr3_aa: CASSYLRDYSYEQYF

v_call: TRBV11-2
j_call: TRBJ2-3
d_call: .
clone_size: few
cdr3_nt: TGTGCCAGCAGCTTGCGGGGTGGATCGGGGTTCGCAGATACGCAGTATTTT
cdr3_aa: CASSLRGGSGFADTQYF

v_call: TRBV7-2
j_call: TRBJ1-2
d_call: .
clone_size: few
cdr3_nt: TGTGCCAGCAGCTTAGGTAGCCGGGGAGGGAACTATGGCTACACCTTC
cdr3_aa: CASSLGSRGGNYGYTF

v_call: TRBV7-9
j_call: TRBJ2-1
d_call: .
clone_size: few
cdr3_nt: TGTGCCAGCTCAACAGGGTCATCGTACAATGAGCAGTTCTTC
cdr3_aa: CASSTGSSYNEQFF

v_call: TRBV30
j_call: TRBJ2-5
d_call: .
clone_size: .
cdr3_nt: TGTGCCTGGGGAACTACGTACCAAGAGACCCAGTACTTC
cdr3_aa: CAWGTTYQETQYF

v_call: TRBV18
j_call: TRBJ1-4
d_call: .
clone_size: .
cdr3_nt: TGTGCCAGCTCACCCTCAGGGGAAAAACTGTTTTTT
cdr3_aa: CASSPSGEKLFF

v_call: TRBV5-1
j_call: TRBJ2-7
d_call: TRBD2
clone_size: .
cdr3_nt: TGCGCCAGCAGCCCAGGACTAGCGGGAATCTACGAGCAGTACTTC
cdr3_aa: CASSPGLAGIYEQYF

v_call: TRBV30
j_call: TRBJ1-2
d_call: TRBD1
clone_size: .
cdr3_nt: TGTGCCTGGAGTGCAAGGGACAGGGGGATGTGGTACACCTTC
cdr3_aa: CAWSARDRGMWYTF

v_call: TRBV29-1
j_call: TRBJ2-7
d_call: TRBD2
clone_size: .
cdr3_nt: TGCAGCGTTGTTGGGACTAGCGGGCCTCTACCCGGGGGGCAGTACTTC
cdr3_aa: CSVVGTSGPLPGGQYF

v_call: TRBV7-6
j_call: TRBJ2-5
d_call: TRBD2
clone_size: few
cdr3_nt: TGTGCCAGCGGGGGGGTCGTCCAAGAGACCCAGTACTTC
cdr3_aa: CASGGVVQETQYF

v_call: TRBV15
j_call: TRBJ2-1
d_call: .
clone_size: .
cdr3_nt: TGTGCCACCAGCAGAGATAGAGGCGCCATCTACAATGAGCAGTTCTTC
cdr3_aa: CATSRDRGAIYNEQFF

v_call: TRBV29-1
j_call: TRBJ1-4
d_call: TRBD1
clone_size: few
cdr3_nt: TGCAGCGTTTTAGAGACAGGGGAAGAAAAACTGTTTTTT
cdr3_aa: CSVLETGEEKLFF

v_call: TRBV9
j_call: TRBJ1-6
d_call: .
clone_size: .
cdr3_nt: TGTGCCAGCAGCGTAGATGGTTGGAGAGGAACGCGACCCCTCCACTTT
cdr3_aa: CASSVDGWRGTRPLHF

v_call: TRBV6-5
j_call: TRBJ2-7
d_call: TRBD2
clone_size: few
cdr3_nt: TGTGCCAGCAGCTGGACTAGCGGGAGCTCCTACGAGCAGTACTTC
cdr3_aa: CASSWTSGSSYEQYF

v_call: TRBV5-1
j_call: TRBJ2-5
d_call: .
clone_size: few
cdr3_nt: TGCGCCAGCAGCCTGGCAGGGAAGGAGACCCAGTACTTC
cdr3_aa: CASSLAGKETQYF

v_call: TRBV9
j_call: TRBJ1-6
d_call: .
clone_size: few
cdr3_nt: TGTGCCAGCATATGGAGTTCACCCCTCCACTTT
cdr3_aa: CASIWSSPLHF

v_call: TRBV27
j_call: TRBJ2-1
d_call: TRBD2
clone_size: few
cdr3_nt: TGTGCCAGCAGTTTTGCTAGCGGGAGCTCCTACAATGAGCAGTTCTTC
cdr3_aa: CASSFASGSSYNEQFF

v_call: TRBV14
j_call: TRBJ2-5
d_call: TRBD1
clone_size: few
cdr3_nt: TGTGCCAGCAGCCAGGGACAGGGTAGGGCGACCCAGTACTTC
cdr3_aa: CASSQGQGRATQYF

v_call: TRBV29-1
j_call: TRBJ1-1
d_call: .
clone_size: few
cdr3_nt: TGCAGCGTCCGACTAATGGAGAACACTGAAGCTTTCTTT
cdr3_aa: CSVRLMENTEAFF

v_call: TRBV30
j_call: TRBJ1-2
d_call: TRBD1
clone_size: .
cdr3_nt: TGTGCCTGGAGACGACAGGGGGCTCGATTCTATGGCTACACCTTC
cdr3_aa: CAWRRQGARFYGYTF

v_call: TRBV6-6
j_call: TRBJ2-7
d_call: .
clone_size: .
cdr3_nt: TGTGCCAGCAGTCAGGGCGGGGTGGGCTACGAGCAGTACTTC
cdr3_aa: CASSQGGVGYEQYF

v_call: TRBV5-6
j_call: TRBJ2-5
d_call: TRBD1
clone_size: .
cdr3_nt: TGTGCCAGCAGCTTGGGGACAGGGGTGGGAGAGACCCAGTACTTC
cdr3_aa: CASSLGTGVGETQYF

v_call: TRBV5-1
j_call: TRBJ1-1
d_call: .
clone_size: few
cdr3_nt: TGCGCCAGCAGATGGGAGAGCGCTGAAGCTTTCTTT
cdr3_aa: CASRWESAEAFF

v_call: TRBV29-1
j_call: TRBJ1-2
d_call: .
clone_size: .
cdr3_nt: TGCAGCGCCGAGCCCTGGGACACTTCCCCCTACACCTTC
cdr3_aa: CSAEPWDTSPYTF

v_call: TRBV28
j_call: TRBJ2-5
d_call: TRBD1
clone_size: few
cdr3_nt: TGTGCCAGCAGTTCTCCGGGACAGGGGGCCGGCGAAGAGACCCAGTACTTC
cdr3_aa: CASSSPGQGAGEETQYF

v_call: TRBV10-3
j_call: TRBJ2-3
d_call: TRBD1
clone_size: .
cdr3_nt: TGTGCCATCAGTGAGCCCCTGACAGGGGTAGGAGATACGCAGTATTTT
cdr3_aa: CAISEPLTGVGDTQYF

v_call: TRBV7-9
j_call: TRBJ1-1
d_call: .
clone_size: .
cdr3_nt: TGTGCCAGCAGCTTAGGCGACAGATCGAACACTGAAGCTTTCTTT
cdr3_aa: CASSLGDRSNTEAFF

v_call: TRBV30
j_call: TRBJ2-3
d_call: TRBD2
clone_size: few
cdr3_nt: TGTGCCTGGAAATTCGGGCTAGCGGGAGTAGCAGATACGCAGTATTTT
cdr3_aa: CAWKFGLAGVADTQYF

v_call: TRBV5-1
j_call: TRBJ2-7
d_call: TRBD2
clone_size: .
cdr3_nt: TGCGCCAGCTCCCCGACTAGCGGGAGTTCCTACGAGCAGTACTTC
cdr3_aa: CASSPTSGSSYEQYF

v_call: TRBV19
j_call: TRBJ2-4
d_call: TRBD1
clone_size: .
cdr3_nt: TGTGCCAGTAGTATAATGGGACAGGGAGAACTTCAGTACTTC
cdr3_aa: CASSIMGQGELQYF

v_call: TRBV4-3
j_call: TRBJ2-3
d_call: .
clone_size: few
cdr3_nt: TGCGCCAGCAGCCAAGATGGGCTGCTAGCTTCAGATACGCAGTATTTT
cdr3_aa: CASSQDGLLASDTQYF

v_call: TRBV25-1
j_call: TRBJ2-1
d_call: .
clone_size: few
cdr3_nt: TGTGCCACCCGCCCCGACCGGAGCTCCTACAATGAGCAGTTCTTC
cdr3_aa: CATRPDRSSYNEQFF

v_call: TRBV5-1
j_call: TRBJ2-1
d_call: TRBD2
clone_size: .
cdr3_nt: TGCGCCAGCAGCTTCACTAGCGGATCCAATGAGCAGTTCTTC
cdr3_aa: CASSFTSGSNEQFF